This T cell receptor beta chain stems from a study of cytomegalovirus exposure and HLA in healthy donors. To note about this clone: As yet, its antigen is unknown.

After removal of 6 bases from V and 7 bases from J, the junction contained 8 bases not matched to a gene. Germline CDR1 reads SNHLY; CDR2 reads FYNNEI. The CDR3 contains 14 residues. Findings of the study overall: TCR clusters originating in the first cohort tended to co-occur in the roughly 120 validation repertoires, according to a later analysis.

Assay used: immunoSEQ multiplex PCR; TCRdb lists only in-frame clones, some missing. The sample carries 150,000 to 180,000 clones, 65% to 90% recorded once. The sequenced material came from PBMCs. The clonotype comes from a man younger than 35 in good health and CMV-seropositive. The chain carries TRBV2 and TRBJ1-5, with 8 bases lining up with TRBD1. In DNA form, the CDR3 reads TGTGCCAGCAGAGAGGACAGGGCTATCCAGCCCCAGCATTTT. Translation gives CASREDRAIQPQHF.